A selection of T cell receptor beta chains follows, all from one sample in a study of cytomegalovirus exposure and HLA in healthy donors. Produced via immunoSEQ multiplex PCR; TCRdb's table is partial and in-frame only. The sample holds over 130,000 clones; approximately 80% are singletons and the top ten take roughly 2.4%. Specimen: PBMCs. The receptors here all came from a man aged 50 to 59 in good health and CMV-seronegative. CDR3s include the opening cysteine and the closing phenylalanine or tryptophan. A D gene is named only where the DNA matches it firmly. Only part of the rows carry a size: once, few, many, or a class if the clone is expanded.

v_gene	d_gene	j_gene	abundance	CDR3aa	CDR3nt
TRBV5-1	TRBD1	TRBJ2-5	.	CASSLAGTGSLETQYF	TGCGCCAGCAGCTTGGCCGGGACAGGGAGTTTGGAGACCCAGTACTTC
TRBV6-1	.	TRBJ2-7	.	CASSEAWTAPPYEQYF	TGTGCCAGCAGTGAAGCTTGGACAGCTCCTCCCTACGAGCAGTACTTC
TRBV5-1	.	TRBJ1-1	.	CASHEVNTEAFF	TGCGCCAGCCATGAGGTGAACACTGAAGCTTTCTTT
TRBV5-4	TRBD2	TRBJ2-7	.	CASSFSGTINEQYF	TGTGCCAGCAGCTTTAGTGGGACTATTAACGAGCAGTACTTC
TRBV4-1	TRBD2	TRBJ2-3	.	CASSQDQTSDRSTDTQYF	TGCGCCAGCAGCCAAGATCAAACTAGCGACCGAAGCACAGATACGCAGTATTTT
TRBV16	TRBD1	TRBJ2-7	.	CASSLTGNYEQYF	TGTGCCAGCAGCTTGACAGGGAACTACGAGCAGTACTTC
TRBV11-1	.	TRBJ2-7	once	CASSLVQAAQYYEQYF	TGTGCCAGCAGCTTAGTTCAGGCAGCCCAGTACTACGAGCAGTACTTC
TRBV6-5	.	TRBJ1-3	.	CASSRGTDSGNTIYF	TGTGCCAGCAGCCGAGGTACGGACTCTGGAAACACCATATATTTT
TRBV6-6	.	TRBJ1-2	once	CASSYAAGYTF	TGTGCCAGCAGTTACGCGGCAGGCTACACCTTC
TRBV19	.	TRBJ2-5	.	CASSMGWGEETQYF	TGTGCCAGTAGTATGGGGTGGGGAGAAGAGACCCAGTACTTC
TRBV5-4	TRBD2	TRBJ2-1	.	CASSRRGLAGGLSSYNEQFF	TGTGCCAGCAGCCGTAGAGGACTAGCGGGGGGATTAAGCTCCTACAATGAGCAGTTCTTC
TRBV6-4	.	TRBJ2-6	.	CASRADGANVLTF	TGTGCCAGCAGGGCCGATGGGGCCAACGTCCTGACTTTC
TRBV11-2	.	TRBJ1-1	.	CVSGPSRSGTEAFF	TGTGTCAGCGGCCCGTCTCGGTCGGGCACTGAAGCTTTCTTT
TRBV7-9	.	TRBJ1-3	.	CASSPGGMVSGNTIYF	TGTGCCAGCAGCCCGGGGGGCATGGTCTCTGGAAACACCATATATTTT
TRBV10-3	.	TRBJ1-5	.	CAISERSGAKQPQHF	TGTGCCATCAGTGAAAGGTCAGGGGCGAAGCAGCCCCAGCATTTT
TRBV6-1	.	TRBJ1-6	.	CASSGLGRPQSPLHF	TGTGCCAGCAGTGGTCTTGGTCGTCCGCAGTCACCCCTCCACTTT
TRBV29-1	.	TRBJ2-2	.	CSASTGPNTGELFF	TGCAGCGCGAGCACAGGGCCGAACACCGGGGAGCTGTTTTTT
TRBV9	.	TRBJ2-5	.	CASSVRDLVAIETQYF	TGTGCCAGCAGCGTACGAGACCTTGTAGCAATTGAGACCCAGTACTTC
TRBV5-1	.	TRBJ1-1	.	CASSLEQAGGAFF	TGCGCCAGCAGCTTGGAACAGGCCGGGGGGGCTTTCTTT
TRBV25-1	.	TRBJ2-1	.	CASSEQDYNEQFF	TGTGCCAGCAGTGAACAGGACTACAATGAGCAGTTCTTC
TRBV5-7	.	TRBJ2-7	.	CASSCRWGVVCEQYF	TGTGCCAGCAGCTGCCGCTGGGGCGTCGTCTGCGAGCAGTACTTC
TRBV7-9	.	TRBJ1-2	few	CASSARTGDYGYTF	TGTGCCAGCAGCGCCCGGACGGGGGACTATGGCTACACCTTC
TRBV5-1	.	TRBJ1-4	.	CASSLGQVVSEKLFF	TGCGCCAGCAGCTTGGGACAGGTAGTATCGGAAAAACTGTTTTTT
TRBV27	TRBD2	TRBJ2-3	.	CASSLGAGGGGTQYF	TGTGCCAGCAGTCTTGGGGCGGGGGGTGGGGGGACGCAGTATTTT
TRBV5-1	.	TRBJ1-5	once	CASSLTGIDQPQHF	TGCGCCAGCAGCCTTACAGGGATAGATCAGCCCCAGCATTTT
TRBV15	TRBD1	TRBJ1-2	.	CATSRDRQGGNYGYTF	TGTGCCACCAGCAGAGACCGGCAGGGGGGAAACTATGGCTACACCTTC